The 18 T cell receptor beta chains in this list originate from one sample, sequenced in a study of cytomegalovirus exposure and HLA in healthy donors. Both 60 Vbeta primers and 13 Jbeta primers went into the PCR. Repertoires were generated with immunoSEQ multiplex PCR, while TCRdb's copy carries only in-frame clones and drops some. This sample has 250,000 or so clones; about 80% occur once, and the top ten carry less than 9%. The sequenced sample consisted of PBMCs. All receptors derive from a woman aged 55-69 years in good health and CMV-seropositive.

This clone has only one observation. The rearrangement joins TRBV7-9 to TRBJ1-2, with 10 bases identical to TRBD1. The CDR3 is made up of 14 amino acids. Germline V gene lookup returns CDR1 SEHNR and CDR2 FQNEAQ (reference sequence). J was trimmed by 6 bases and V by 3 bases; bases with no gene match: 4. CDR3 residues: CASSLGQGRDGYTF. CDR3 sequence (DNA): TGTGCCAGCAGCTTGGGACAGGGGAGGGATGGCTACACCTTC.

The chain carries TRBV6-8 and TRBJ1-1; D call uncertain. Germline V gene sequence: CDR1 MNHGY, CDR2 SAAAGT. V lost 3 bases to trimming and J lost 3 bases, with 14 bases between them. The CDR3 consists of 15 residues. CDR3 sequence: CASSYPPPGDTEAFF. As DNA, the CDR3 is TGTGCCAGCAGTTATCCCCCACCCGGGGACACTGAAGCTTTCTTT.

The CDR3 protein is CASTLAWELSSYNEQFF. CDR3 DNA: TGTGCCAGCACATTAGCTTGGGAGCTGAGCTCCTACAATGAGCAGTTCTTC. This chain joins TRBV18 and TRBJ2-1, with D possibly TRBD2 on 5 matching bases. The CDR3 extends over 17 amino acids. The germline V gene has CDR1 KGHSH and CDR2 LQKENI. V was trimmed by 8 bases and J by 0 bases, leaving 20 bases between them.

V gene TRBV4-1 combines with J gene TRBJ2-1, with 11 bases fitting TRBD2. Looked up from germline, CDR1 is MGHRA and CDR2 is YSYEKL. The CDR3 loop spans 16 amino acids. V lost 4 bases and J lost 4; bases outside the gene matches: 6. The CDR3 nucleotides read TGCGCCAGCAGCCCGAAGCGACTAGCGGGATACAATGAGCAGTTCTTC. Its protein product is CASSPKRLAGYNEQFF.

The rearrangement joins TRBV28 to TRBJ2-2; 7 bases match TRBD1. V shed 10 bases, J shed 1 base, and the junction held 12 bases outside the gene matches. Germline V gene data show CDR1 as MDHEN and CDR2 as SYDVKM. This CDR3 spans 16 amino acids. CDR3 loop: CAIEEYGTENTGELFF. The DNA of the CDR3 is TGTGCCATCGAAGAATACGGGACAGAGAACACCGGGGAGCTGTTTTTT.

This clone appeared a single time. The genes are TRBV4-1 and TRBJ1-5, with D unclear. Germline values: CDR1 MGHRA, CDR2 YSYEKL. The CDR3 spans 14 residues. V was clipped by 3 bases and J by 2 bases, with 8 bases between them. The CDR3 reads CASSHPSGNQPQHF. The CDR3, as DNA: TGCGCCAGCAGCCACCCTAGCGGCAATCAGCCCCAGCATTTT.

The CDR3 loop reads CASSTTGDPYNEQFF. The CDR3 coding sequence is TGTGCCAGCAGCACCACAGGGGACCCCTACAATGAGCAGTTCTTC. The chain links TRBV7-3 to TRBJ2-1, with 7 bases matching TRBD1. The CDR3 extends over 15 amino acids. The V gene end was trimmed by 5 bases and the J gene end by 2 bases; junction bases not matched to a gene: 6. Germline V gene lookup returns CDR1 SGHTA and CDR2 FQGTGA.

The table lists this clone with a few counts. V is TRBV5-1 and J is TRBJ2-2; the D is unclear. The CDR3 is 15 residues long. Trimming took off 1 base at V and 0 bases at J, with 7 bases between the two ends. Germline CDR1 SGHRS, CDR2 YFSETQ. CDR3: CASSLSVTNTGELFF. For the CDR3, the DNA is TGCGCCAGCAGCTTGTCGGTTACGAACACCGGGGAGCTGTTTTTT.

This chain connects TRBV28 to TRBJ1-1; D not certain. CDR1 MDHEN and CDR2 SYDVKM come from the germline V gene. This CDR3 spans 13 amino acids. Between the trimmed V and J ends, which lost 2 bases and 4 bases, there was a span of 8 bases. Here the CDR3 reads CASSLSSPTEAFF. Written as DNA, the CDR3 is TGTGCCAGCAGTTTAAGTAGTCCCACTGAAGCTTTCTTT.

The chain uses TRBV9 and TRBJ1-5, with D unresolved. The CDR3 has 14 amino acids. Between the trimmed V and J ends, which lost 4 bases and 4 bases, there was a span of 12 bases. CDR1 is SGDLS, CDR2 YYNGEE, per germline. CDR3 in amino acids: CASSLGQANQPQHF. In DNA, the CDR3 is TGTGCCAGCAGCTTAGGGCAGGCAAATCAGCCCCAGCATTTT.

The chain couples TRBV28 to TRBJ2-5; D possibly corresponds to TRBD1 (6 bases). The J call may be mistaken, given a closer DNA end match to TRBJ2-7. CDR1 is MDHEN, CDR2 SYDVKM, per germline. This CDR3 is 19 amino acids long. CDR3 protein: CASSLMAGDTTSTGHEQYF. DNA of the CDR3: TGTGCCAGCAGTTTGATGGCCGGGGACACAACCTCGACGGGTCACGAGCAGTACTTC.

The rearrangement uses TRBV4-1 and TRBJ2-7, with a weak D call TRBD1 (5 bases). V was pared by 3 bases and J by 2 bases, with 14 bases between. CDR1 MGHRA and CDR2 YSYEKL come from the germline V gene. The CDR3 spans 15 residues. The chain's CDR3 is CASSHRGAGTYEQYF. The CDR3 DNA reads TGCGCCAGCAGCCACCGTGGGGCAGGGACCTACGAGCAGTACTTC.

This chain's CDR3 is CASRAESSRFFEAFF. The CDR3 nucleotides read TGTGCCAGCAGGGCGGAATCTTCGCGTTTCTTTGAAGCTTTCTTT. The rearrangement joins TRBV6-5 to TRBJ1-1; D not certain. The CDR3 runs 15 residues. Trimming pared 6 bases from V and 7 bases from J, leaving 21 bases between. CDR1 and CDR2 (germline): MNHEY, SVGAGI.

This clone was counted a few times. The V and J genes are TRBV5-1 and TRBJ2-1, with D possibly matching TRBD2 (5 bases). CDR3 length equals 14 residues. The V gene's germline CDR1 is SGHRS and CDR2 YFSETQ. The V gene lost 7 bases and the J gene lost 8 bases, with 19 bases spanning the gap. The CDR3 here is CASSSHRPRDEQFF. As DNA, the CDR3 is TGCGCCAGCTCCTCCCACCGGCCGCGGGATGAGCAGTTCTTC.

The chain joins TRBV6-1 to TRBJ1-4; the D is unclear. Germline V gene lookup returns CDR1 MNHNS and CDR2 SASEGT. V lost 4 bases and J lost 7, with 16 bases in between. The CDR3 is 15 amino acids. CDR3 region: CASSVLTVPGEKLFF. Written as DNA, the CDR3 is TGTGCCAGCAGTGTCTTAACAGTACCTGGTGAAAAACTGTTTTTT.

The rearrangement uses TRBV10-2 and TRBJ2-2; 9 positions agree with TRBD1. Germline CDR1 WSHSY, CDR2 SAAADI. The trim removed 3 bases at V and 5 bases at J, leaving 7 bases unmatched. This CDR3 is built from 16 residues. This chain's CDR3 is CASSDLPGTGTGELFF. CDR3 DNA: TGCGCCAGCAGTGATCTCCCCGGGACAGGGACCGGGGAGCTGTTTTTT.

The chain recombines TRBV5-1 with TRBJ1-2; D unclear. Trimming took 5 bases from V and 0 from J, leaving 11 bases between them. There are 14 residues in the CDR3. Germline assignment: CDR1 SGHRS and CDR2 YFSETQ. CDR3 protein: CASSPGATNYGYTF. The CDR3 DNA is TGCGCCAGCAGTCCCGGTGCCACTAACTATGGCTACACCTTC.

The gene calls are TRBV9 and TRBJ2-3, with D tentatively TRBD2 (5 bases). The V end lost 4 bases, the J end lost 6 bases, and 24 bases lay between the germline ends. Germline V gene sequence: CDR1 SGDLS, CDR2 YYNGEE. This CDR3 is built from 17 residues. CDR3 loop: CASSFSPRPSRGDTQYF. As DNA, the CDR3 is TGTGCCAGCAGCTTCTCCCCTCGTCCTTCCCGGGGTGATACGCAGTATTTT. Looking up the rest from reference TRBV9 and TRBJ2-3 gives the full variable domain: DSGVTQTPKHLITATGQRVTLRCSPRSGDLSVYWYQQSLDQGLQFLIQYYNGEERAKGNILERFSAQQFPDLHSELNLSSLELGDSALYFCASSFSPRPSRGDTQYFGPGTRLTVL.